The rows below give T cell receptor beta chains drawn from one sample of a study of OX40 agonist ivuxolimab in advanced cancers. Profiled with immunoSEQ multiplex PCR; TCRdb holds only in-frame clones, not every one. The sample lists about 40,000 clones, 92% occurring once. Sequenced material: CD4+ or CD8+ T cells sorted from blood, taken in a trial of the OX40 agonist ivuxolimab. Every receptor here comes from an adult with an advanced solid tumor such as melanoma, head and neck, liver or kidney cancer. Each CDR3 is given with its conserved first and last residue. The D gene is left open where the match is weak. Expanded clones are given a class, and other clones once, few, many or no size at all.

>once|TRBV5-6|-|TRBJ1-5
CASSLEGDNQPQHF
TGTGCCAGCAGCTTGGAGGGTGACAATCAGCCCCAGCATTTT
>few|TRBV19|TRBD2|TRBJ2-7
CASSAIWVREGPSSYEQYF
TGTGCCAGTAGTGCCATCTGGGTCCGGGAGGGCCCGAGCTCCTACGAGCAGTACTTC
>-|TRBV14|-|TRBJ1-1
CASSQQGASEAFF
TGTGCCAGCAGCCAACAAGGAGCGAGTGAAGCTTTCTTT
>few|TRBV19|-|TRBJ2-3
CASAQGKGGGGGTDTQYF
TGTGCCAGTGCCCAGGGGAAGGGAGGAGGAGGGGGCACAGATACGCAGTATTTT
>-|TRBV4-1|-|TRBJ1-1
CASSQLAGDITGAFF
TGCGCCAGCAGCCAACTGGCAGGGGATATAACAGGAGCTTTCTTT
>-|TRBV28|-|TRBJ2-5
CASSFAPPGAQETQYF
TGTGCCAGCAGCTTCGCTCCCCCAGGGGCCCAAGAGACCCAGTACTTC
>-|TRBV9|TRBD1|TRBJ2-2
CASSSQGGPKGELFF
TGTGCCAGCAGTTCTCAAGGGGGCCCAAAAGGGGAGCTGTTTTTT
>once|TRBV29-1|TRBD1|TRBJ2-7
CSVVGDRGEQYF
TGCAGCGTTGTAGGGGACAGGGGCGAGCAGTACTTC
>-|TRBV12-5|-|TRBJ2-1
CASGLGATYNEQFF
TGTGCTAGTGGTTTGGGGGCCACCTACAATGAGCAGTTCTTC
>-|TRBV6-5|TRBD2|TRBJ2-7
CASSYPGTSGAYEQYF
TGTGCCAGCAGTTACCCTGGTACTAGCGGGGCGTACGAGCAGTACTTC
>-|TRBV14|-|TRBJ2-2
CASSQERAGELFF
TGTGCCAGCAGCCAAGAGAGGGCCGGGGAGCTGTTTTTT
>-|TRBV7-7|-|TRBJ2-5
CASSLAYGGETQYF
TGTGCTAGCAGCTTAGCGTACGGGGGAGAGACCCAGTACTTC
>-|TRBV11-2|TRBD2|TRBJ2-2
CASSLVAGGTGELFF
TGTGCCAGCAGCTTAGTCGCGGGAGGCACCGGGGAGCTGTTTTTT
>-|TRBV6-5|-|TRBJ2-1
CASSYSDEQFF
TGTGCCAGCAGTTACTCGGATGAGCAGTTCTTC
>-|TRBV4-1|TRBD2|TRBJ2-7
CASSQTPGRARGEQYF
TGCGCCAGCAGCCAAACCCCCGGGAGGGCCCGTGGAGAGCAGTACTTC
>once|TRBV18|-|TRBJ1-4
CASSPTLNEKLFF
TGTGCCAGCTCACCGACCCTTAATGAAAAACTGTTTTTT
>-|TRBV5-6|-|TRBJ2-1
CASSELGSYNEQFF
TGTGCCAGCAGTGAGCTAGGCTCCTACAATGAGCAGTTCTTC
>-|TRBV19|TRBD1|TRBJ2-1
CASSISDRVTYNEQFF
TGTGCCAGTAGTATATCGGACAGGGTTACCTACAATGAGCAGTTCTTC
>medium-sized|TRBV7-9|-|TRBJ1-5
CASSRDEQPQHF
TGTGCCAGCAGCCGGGACGAGCAGCCCCAGCATTTT
>-|TRBV28|-|TRBJ2-3
CASSFISEGTQYF
TGTGCCAGCAGTTTTATTAGCGAAGGTACGCAGTATTTT
>-|TRBV6-1|-|TRBJ1-1
CASSGRWNTEAFF
TGTGCCAGCAGTGGACGTTGGAACACTGAAGCTTTCTTT
>-|TRBV28|TRBD1|TRBJ1-1
CASSSDRGLIYTEAFF
TGTGCCAGCAGTTCAGACAGGGGTTTGATATACACCGAAGCTTTCTTT
>-|TRBV25-1|TRBD1|TRBJ2-1
CASSDPGQGAWNEQFF
TGTGCCAGCAGTGATCCCGGACAGGGGGCTTGGAATGAGCAGTTCTTC
>-|TRBV4-1|TRBD1|TRBJ2-1
CASSRNYRDSTGEQFF
TGCGCCAGCAGCCGCAATTACCGGGACAGTACCGGTGAGCAGTTCTTC
>-|TRBV6-4|TRBD2|TRBJ2-3
CASSVPGTSKNTQYF
TGTGCCAGCAGTGTTCCCGGGACTAGCAAAAATACGCAGTATTTT
>-|TRBV28|-|TRBJ1-3
CASSFLRSGNTIYF
TGTGCCAGCAGTTTTCTAAGATCTGGAAACACCATATATTTT
>-|TRBV9|-|TRBJ1-1
CASSPRGRANTEAFF
TGTGCCAGCAGCCCCCGGGGAAGGGCCAACACTGAAGCTTTCTTT
>-|TRBV9|TRBD1|TRBJ1-2
CASSATGGNYGYTF
TGTGCCAGCAGCGCTACAGGGGGTAACTATGGCTACACCTTC
>-|TRBV23-1|-|TRBJ2-5
CASSQCPRTHQETQYF
TGCGCCAGCAGTCAATGTCCGAGGACCCACCAAGAGACCCAGTACTTC
>-|TRBV30|-|TRBJ2-2
CAWSLGLTTGELFF
TGTGCCTGGAGTCTTGGACTCACCACCGGGGAGCTGTTTTTT
>once|TRBV6-5|TRBD2|TRBJ2-1
CASSILAGPYNEQFF
TGTGCCAGCAGTATTCTAGCGGGACCCTACAATGAGCAGTTCTTC
>-|TRBV4-2|TRBD1|TRBJ1-2
CASSQEDRGFDGYTF
TGTGCCAGCAGCCAAGAGGACAGGGGTTTTGATGGCTACACCTTC
>-|TRBV9|-|TRBJ2-3
CASSVAGGSTDTQYF
TGTGCCAGCAGCGTAGCGGGTGGGAGCACAGATACGCAGTATTTT
>-|TRBV19|-|TRBJ1-2
CASSIDRNSPLNGYTF
TGTGCCAGTAGTATAGATCGGAACAGCCCTCTGAATGGCTACACCTTC
>-|TRBV28|TRBD2|TRBJ2-3
CASSLSLAGMGDTQYF
TGTGCCAGCAGTTTATCCCTAGCGGGAATGGGAGATACGCAGTATTTT
>-|TRBV11-2|TRBD1|TRBJ2-2
CASSLGTGALTGELFF
TGTGCCAGCAGCTTAGGAACAGGGGCCCTCACCGGGGAGCTGTTTTTT
>-|TRBV28|-|TRBJ2-2
CASSLHTNTGELFF
TGTGCCAGCAGTTTACATACGAACACCGGGGAGCTGTTTTTT
>-|TRBV2|-|TRBJ2-2
CANLRDTGELFF
TGTGCCAATCTCAGGGACACCGGGGAGCTGTTTTTT
>-|TRBV5-4|TRBD1|TRBJ1-1
CASSPRDRGPTEAFF
TGTGCCAGCAGCCCACGTGACAGGGGGCCGACTGAAGCTTTCTTT
>-|TRBV4-1|TRBD2|TRBJ2-1
CASSPRGASLAGGSSYNEQFF
TGCGCCAGCAGCCCCCGGGGGGCCTCTCTAGCGGGAGGTAGCTCCTACAATGAGCAGTTCTTC